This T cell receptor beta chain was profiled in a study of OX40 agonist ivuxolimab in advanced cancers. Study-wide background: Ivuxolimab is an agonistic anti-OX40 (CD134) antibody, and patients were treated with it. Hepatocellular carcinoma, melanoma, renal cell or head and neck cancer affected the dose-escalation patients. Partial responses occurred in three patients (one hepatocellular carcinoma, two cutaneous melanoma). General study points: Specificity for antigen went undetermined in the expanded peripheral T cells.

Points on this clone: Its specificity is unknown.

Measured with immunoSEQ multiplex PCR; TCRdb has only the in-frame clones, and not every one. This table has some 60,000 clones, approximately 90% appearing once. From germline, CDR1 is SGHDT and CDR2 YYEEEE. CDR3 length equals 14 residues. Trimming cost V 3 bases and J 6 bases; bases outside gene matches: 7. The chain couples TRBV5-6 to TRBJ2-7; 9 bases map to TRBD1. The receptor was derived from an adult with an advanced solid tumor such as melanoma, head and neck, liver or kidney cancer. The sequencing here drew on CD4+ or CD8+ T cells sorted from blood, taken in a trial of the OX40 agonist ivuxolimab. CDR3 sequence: CASSSGTGITEQYF. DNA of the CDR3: TGTGCCAGCAGCTCCGGGACAGGGATAACCGAGCAGTACTTC. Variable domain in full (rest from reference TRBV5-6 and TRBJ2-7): DAGVTQSPTHLIKTRGQQVTLRCSPKSGHDTVSWYQQALGQGPQFIFQYYEEEERQRGNFPDRFSGHQFPNYSSELNVNALLLGDSALYLCASSSGTGITEQYFGPGTRLTVT.